This T cell receptor (beta chain) emerged from a study of T cells in Graves' hyperthyroidism and ophthalmopathy (dated by TCRdb to about 2019). Some background on the complete study: Peripheral blood samples were taken at initial diagnosis, before any treatment was given. To identify distinguishing TCR V-J signatures, a discovery cohort of about a hundred patients was used, comprising 40 to 45 with Graves' ophthalmopathy and some 57 with stable Graves' hyperthyroidism. Prospective prediction of ophthalmopathy was tested in an independent validation cohort of some 20 hyperthyroidism patients and some 17 patients who later progressed to ophthalmopathy. The roughly 94 discovery patients were randomly divided into training and test sets at a 7:3 ratio. In addition, the study compared T-cell repertoires in thyroid tissue and in blood from about six Graves' hyperthyroidism patients. After sampling, hyperthyroidism patients received methimazole starting at 30 mg daily, and ophthalmopathy patients received high-dose intravenous methylprednisolone. The paper reports TCR Vbeta CDR3 sequencing of roughly 140 peripheral blood samples: 43 ophthalmopathy, fewer than 80 hyperthyroidism and some 17 progressor patients. General study outcomes and caveats: Most expanded thyroid clonotypes (frequency above 0.001) were also detected in blood, a finding suggesting that blood repertoires may reflect thyroid immune responses. A model built on a 13 V-J signature distinguished ophthalmopathy from stable hyperthyroidism, reaching approximately 89% sensitivity and approximately 83% specificity in cross-validation and 80%/75% in testing. No statistical method was used to fix the sample size in advance, and group allocation was not hidden from the investigators. During validation, the model predicted progression to ophthalmopathy a median of roughly 7.1 months ahead of onset, with almost 71% sensitivity and 72.22% specificity.

The TCR beta CDR3 regions were amplified from RNA transcripts. The TCR CDR3 was subjected to a first round of RT-PCR using the HTBI primer set and the Qiagen OneStep RT-PCR kit. A second multiplex PCR round built the libraries, followed by size selection and purification. The libraries were sequenced on an Illumina HiSeq2000 using paired-end 100 bp reads. From the authors' description of their analysis: SOAPnuke was used to process the raw data, with reads discarded if the reads contained adapters or uncalled bases, had a mean Phred below 15, or lacked an exact constant-primer or identifier match. High-quality paired reads were merged with COPE v1.2.5, and unique nucleotide sequences were defined as clonotypes. MiTCR v1.1 was used to align the clonotypes against IMGT TRBV, TRBD and TRBJ reference segments. Analysis was restricted to V-J combinations with a frequency above 0.0001, which covered 99% to 99.2% of repertoires. The TCS score was defined as F50 (clonal expansion) divided by E x V (chaos), with BLOSUM62-based TCRdist calculated between CDR3 peptides within each V-J. Welch's t-statistics and random forest reduced approximately 520 V-J features to fewer than 15, which were used in a naive Bayes classifier (R e1071). TCRdb reworked the public reads: Q25 trimming with fastp, MiXCR clone assembly, productive beta chains retained. Rows with one shared CDR3 protein collapse into an entry with the most common genes and DNA. The authors' filters were not applied to this entry. Recorded for this sample are roughly 660,000 distinct CDR3 sequences; about 18% of them occurred a single time. The ten largest clones add up to around 16% of the sample.

There are many counts of this clonotype. What this receptor recognizes is not known. Base qualities are not recorded, but no much larger clone differs from it by a single base. The junction carries 12 bases between V and J, which are trimmed by 3 bases and 6 bases respectively. The CDR3 spans 13 residues, from the cysteine through the phenylalanine. The only DNA kept is the CDR3, 39 bases in frame from the first base. The CDR1 and CDR2 encoded by the germline V gene are SQVTM and ANQGSEA. A patient counted as having stable Graves' hyperthyroidism if no progression to ophthalmopathy occurred over 18 months of follow-up. Hyperthyroidism patients were aged 18 to 65 years and newly diagnosed, with disease duration of less than 2 months. Exclusion was applied to patients with uncontrolled infections, other autoimmune diseases, pregnancy or lactation. Diagnoses were based on clinical symptoms, serum thyroxine and TRAb, thyroid ultrasound and orbital computed tomography. PBMCs were separated from under 11 ml of fresh peripheral blood using Ficoll-Paque density gradient centrifugation. Total RNA was extracted using Trizol reagent, and RNA quality was assessed on an Agilent 2100 Bioanalyzer.

Material: blood. The V gene is TRBV29-1 and the J gene is TRBJ2-1; the D gene cannot be resolved reliably. This TCR was sampled from a man between 45 and 60 years old with Graves' hyperthyroidism. The CDR3 loop reads CSVDRYPLNEQFF. The DNA reads as follows: TGCAGCGTTGACAGGTACCCCCTCAATGAGCAGTTCTTC.